Following are 27 T cell receptor beta chains from one sample sequenced in a study of CD8 T cells in ankylosing spondylitis listed by TCRdb under 2017. Library preparation used 5' RACE. The run used an Illumina HiSeq 2500. Clones were called with MiXCR by TCRdb after fastp trimmed the public reads at Q25, and only in-frame beta chains were retained. Rows merge per CDR3 protein into single entries with the most common DNA and genes. The sample contains about 280,000 distinct CDR3 sequences, over 15% of them found a single time. The ten biggest clones cover roughly 7.4% of the sample. The source material was blood, either unsorted or a sorted T cell fraction (not recorded which). The receptors stem from a male donor with ankylosing spondylitis or in good health (not recorded which).

This clonotype was seen at least ten times. The CDR3 nucleotides are TGCGCCAGCAGTCAGGCCTCGAACACTGAAGCTTTCTTT. This translates into CASSQASNTEAFF. The chain combines TRBV5-1 with TRBJ1-1, with D unclear. CDR1 SGHRS and CDR2 YFSETQ come from the germline V gene. The CDR3 is 13 residues long. V gave up 5 bases and J gave up 1 base, with 9 bases separating them. Full variable domain (missing parts from reference TRBV5-1 and TRBJ1-1): KAGVTQTPRYLIKTRGQQVTLSCSPISGHRSVSWYQQTPGQGLQFLFEYFSETQRNKGNFPGRFSGRQFSNSRSEMNVSTLELGDSALYLCASSQASNTEAFFGQGTRLTVV.

J is TRBJ2-3 and V is TRBV7-3; the D gene is possibly TRBD1 (5 bases). Trimming left V 2 bases short and J 5 bases short, with 8 bases between. CDR3 length equals 13 residues. Per the germline V gene, CDR1 is SGHTA and CDR2 is FQGTGA. DNA of the CDR3: TGTGCCAGCAGCTTACTCAGGGAAGATACGCAGTATTTT. Its protein product is CASSLLREDTQYF.

CDR3 DNA: TGTGCCAGCAGCTTAGGAGCGCCAGATACGCAGTATTTT. Protein: CASSLGAPDTQYF. The chain couples TRBV7-3 to TRBJ2-3; D is uncertain. Trimming stripped 2 bases from V and 4 bases from J, with 7 bases between. Per germline, CDR1 SGHTA and CDR2 FQGTGA. This CDR3 is built from 13 residues.

This clonotype was found a few times. This chain connects TRBV7-2 to TRBJ2-5, with 13 bases matching TRBD2. The CDR3 runs 17 residues. Germline-derived CDR1 and CDR2 are SGHTA and FQGNSA. The trim removed 5 bases at V and 5 bases at J, leaving 11 bases unmatched. In DNA, the CDR3 is TGTGCCAGCAGCCCGTCCGGACTAGCGGGAGCCCGGGAGACCCAGTACTTC. Protein product: CASSPSGLAGARETQYF.

The sample holds a few counts of this clonotype. The rearrangement uses TRBV4-1 and TRBJ2-4; D uncertain. Germline V gives CDR1 MGHRA, CDR2 YSYEKL. Between the trimmed V and J ends, which lost 0 bases and 0 bases, there was a span of 9 bases. The CDR3 runs 16 residues. The CDR3 sequence is CASSQERSVAKNIQYF. DNA of the CDR3: TGCGCCAGCAGCCAAGAACGGTCGGTAGCCAAAAACATTCAGTACTTC.

As concerns this clonotype: A much larger clone is a single base away; this may be a read error. This rearrangement joins TRBV5-8 to TRBJ2-3; 10 bases fit TRBD1. The CDR3 is 14 amino acids. Germline trimming cut 5 bases from V and 5 bases from J; bases unmatched to any gene: 5. Germline V gene sequence: CDR1 SGHTS, CDR2 YDEGEE. The CDR3 loop reads CASRGTGDKDTQYF. CDR3 in DNA: TGTGCCAGCAGGGGGACAGGGGACAAAGATACGCAGTATTTT.

V is TRBV27 and J is TRBJ2-1; 10 positions agree with TRBD1. In germline, CDR1 is MNHEY, CDR2 SMNVEV (reference sequence). CDR3 length: 14 residues. The junction had 1 base not matched to a gene; V was cut back by 6 bases and J by 2 bases. The CDR3 is CASSGQGAYNEQFF. DNA for the CDR3: TGTGCCAGCAGCGGACAGGGGGCCTACAATGAGCAGTTCTTC.

As DNA, the CDR3 is TGCAGCTCCCCAGGGGAGAGAAACACAGATACGCAGTATTTT. Translating it yields CSSPGERNTDTQYF. The chain recombines TRBV29-1 with TRBJ2-3; possibly TRBD1 for D (6 bases). There are 14 residues in the CDR3. Trimming pared 8 bases from V and 2 bases from J, leaving 17 bases between. The germline gives CDR1 SQVTM, CDR2 ANQGSEA.

V usage is TRBV20-1 and J usage is TRBJ2-1; possibly TRBD2 for D (5 bases). Germline V gene sequence: CDR1 DFQATT, CDR2 SNEGSKA (reference sequence). The CDR3 covers 14 residues. V was shortened by 7 bases and J by 3 bases, with 16 bases between the two germline ends. In nucleotides, the CDR3 is TGCAGTGTTTACGGACCAGCGGTCTACAATGAGCAGTTCTTC. As protein: CSVYGPAVYNEQFF.

This clonotype was seen only a few times. This chain links TRBV15 with TRBJ2-7; 11 bases are a match to TRBD1. The germline CDR1 and CDR2 sequences are LNHNV and YYDKDF (reference sequence). V was clipped by 3 bases and J by 3 bases; unmatched bases: 4. The CDR3 covers 15 residues. The CDR3 sequence is CATSRGQGGDYEQYV. Written as DNA, the CDR3 is TGTGCCACCAGCAGGGGACAGGGGGGGGACTACGAGCAGTACGTC.

This clonotype has a handful of counts. This chain uses TRBV7-2 with TRBJ2-3; no clear D gene. Trimming removed 2 bases at V and 5 bases at J, with 8 bases between. Germline lookup yields CDR1 SGHTA and CDR2 FQGNSA. This CDR3 is built from 13 residues. CDR3 sequence (DNA): TGTGCCAGCAGCTTAATCGGTGGAGATACGCAGTATTTT. Translation gives CASSLIGGDTQYF.

The rearrangement uses TRBV6-1 and TRBJ2-7; TRBD1 agrees at 7 bases. The trim removed 4 bases at V and 3 bases at J, leaving 6 bases unmatched. Per the germline V gene, CDR1 is MNHNS and CDR2 is SASEGT. The CDR3 runs 14 residues. CDR3 sequence (DNA): TGTGCCAGCAGTGTGACAGGGACCATCTACGAGCAGTACGTC. Protein: CASSVTGTIYEQYV.

The V call is TRBV4-2, the J call TRBJ1-1, with 8 bases fitting TRBD1. Trimming at V came to 3 bases and at J to 0 bases, leaving 0 bases not matched to a gene. CDR3 length equals 14 residues. Germline V gene data show CDR1 as LGHNA and CDR2 as YNFKEQ. The DNA of the CDR3 is TGTGCCAGCAGCCAGGACAGGGTGAACACTGAAGCTTTCTTT. Translation: CASSQDRVNTEAFF.

The chain carries TRBV10-3 and TRBJ2-7; tentatively, D is TRBD2 (6 bases). This CDR3 is 13 amino acids long. Per the germline V gene, CDR1 is ENHRY and CDR2 is SYGVKD. Trimming left V 2 bases short and J 3 bases short, with 8 bases between. The CDR3 sequence: CAISEGRDYEQYV. CDR3 DNA sequence: TGTGCCATCAGTGAGGGGCGGGACTACGAGCAGTACGTC.

This clonotype occurred a few times. The genes are TRBV5-1 and TRBJ1-1, with TRBD1 matching 8 bases. The CDR3 extends over 15 amino acids. The germline V gene encodes CDR1 SGHRS and CDR2 YFSETQ. Unmatched junction bases numbered 5, after V lost 0 bases and J lost 4 bases. In nucleotides, the CDR3 is TGCGCCAGCAGCTTGGGGGACAGGTACGTCACTGAAGCTTTCTTT. Residues: CASSLGDRYVTEAFF.

The rearrangement links TRBV19 to TRBJ2-1; 9 nucleotides agree with TRBD2. The ends lost 7 bases at V and 2 bases at J; junction bases unmatched: 12. The CDR3 runs to 17 residues. Germline V gene lookup returns CDR1 LNHDA and CDR2 SQIVND (reference sequence). The CDR3 DNA reads as TGTGCCAGTACCACCTTCCAAGCGGGGGGCACCTACAATGAGCAGTTCTTC. It is translated as CASTTFQAGGTYNEQFF. Using reference TRBV19 and TRBJ2-1 for the parts outside the CDR3, the full variable domain is DGGITQSPKYLFRKEGQNVTLSCEQNLNHDAMYWYRQDPGQGLRLIYYSQIVNDFQKGDIAEGYSVSREKKESFPLTVTSAQKNPTAFYLCASTTFQAGGTYNEQFFGPGTRLTVL.

The gene calls are TRBV27 and TRBJ1-4; 7 positions match TRBD1. V shed 3 bases and J 4 bases; nucleotides not matched to a gene: 2. CDR3 length equals 14 residues. Germline lookup yields CDR1 MNHEY and CDR2 SMNVEV (reference sequence). The DNA for the CDR3 is TGTGCCAGCAGTTTGACAGGGCTTAATGAAAAACTGTTTTTT. Its translation: CASSLTGLNEKLFF.

The V gene is TRBV3-1, the J gene TRBJ1-5, with D possibly TRBD1 on 5 matching bases. CDR1 and CDR2 (germline): LGHDT, YNNKEL (reference sequence). The CDR3 consists of 15 residues. Trimming pared 1 base from V and 9 bases from J, leaving 16 bases between. The CDR3: CASSQGGTGRGPQHF. In DNA form, the CDR3 reads TGTGCCAGCAGCCAAGGGGGCACGGGGAGGGGGCCCCAGCATTTT.

This clonotype was seen only a few times. The chain couples TRBV24-1 to TRBJ2-2, with D hard to call. Trimming cost V 6 bases and J 1 base, with 8 bases left between them. There are 14 residues in the CDR3. CDR1 and CDR2 from the germline V gene are KGHDR and SFDVKD. CDR3 sequence: CATSPVVNTGELFF. As DNA, the CDR3 is TGTGCCACCAGTCCGGTGGTGAACACCGGGGAGCTGTTTTTT.

The gene calls are TRBV12-3 or TRBV12-4 and TRBJ1-3; tentatively, D is TRBD1 (5 bases). The CDR3 consists of 15 residues. Between the trimmed V and J ends, which lost 5 bases and 0 bases, there was a span of 11 bases. CDR3 in amino acids: CASSGARYSGNTIYF. In nucleotides, the CDR3 is TGTGCCAGCAGTGGGGCCAGATACTCTGGAAACACCATATATTTT.

The V gene is TRBV27, the J gene TRBJ1-4; possibly TRBD1 for D (6 bases). Trimming left V 4 bases short and J 3 bases short, with 12 bases between. Germline V gives CDR1 MNHEY, CDR2 SMNVEV (reference sequence). The length of the CDR3 is 15 residues. The CDR3 DNA sequence: TGTGCCAGCAGTTCCGGGGGCGTCTCTAATGAAAAACTGTTTTTT. Protein product: CASSSGGVSNEKLFF.

The chain recombines TRBV5-1 with TRBJ1-6, with D perhaps TRBD1 (6 bases). With 0 bases removed from V and 9 bases from J, the gap between germline ends came to 13 bases. The CDR3 runs to 15 residues. Germline-derived CDR1 and CDR2 are SGHRS and YFSETQ. In DNA, the CDR3 is TGCGCCAGCAGCTTGGTTGCAGGGGTTGGTTCACCCCTCCACTTT. It translates to CASSLVAGVGSPLHF.

About this clonotype: Because it lacks the conserved phenylalanine or tryptophan at the end, this CDR3 is likely a read error. The chain carries TRBV11-2 and TRBJ2-7, with D uncertain. CDR1 and CDR2 from the germline V gene are SGHAT and FQNNGV. With 0 bases removed from V and 4 bases from J, the gap between germline ends came to 7 bases. The CDR3 runs 13 residues. The CDR3 DNA is TGTGCCAGCAGCTTAGACAGACAATACGAGCAGTACATC. Amino acids: CASSLDRQYEQYI.

About this clonotype itself: This clone may be a read error of a much larger clone one base away. The J gene is TRBJ2-5, the V gene TRBV12-3 or TRBV12-4; D is unresolved. The CDR3 runs to 13 residues. The V gene lost 7 bases and the J gene lost 4 bases, with 13 bases spanning the gap. The CDR3 nucleotides read TGTGCCAGCATCACAGCGCTCGGAGAGACCCAGTACTTC. Protein product: CASITALGETQYF.

The chain joins TRBV11-2 to TRBJ2-1; D is possibly TRBD1 or TRBD2 (5 bases each). This CDR3 is 16 amino acids long. The V gene's germline CDR1 is SGHAT and CDR2 FQNNGV. V was cut by 3 bases and J by 4 bases, with 16 bases left in between. In DNA form, the CDR3 reads TGTGCCAGCAGCTTCCTCGGAGCAGGGAGTTACAATGAGCAGTTCTTC. Residues: CASSFLGAGSYNEQFF. The whole variable domain, remainder taken from reference TRBV11-2 and TRBJ2-1, is EAGVAQSPRYKIIEKRQSVAFWCNPISGHATLYWYQQILGQGPKLLIQFQNNGVVDDSQLPKDRFSAERLKGVDSTLKIQPAKLEDSAVYLCASSFLGAGSYNEQFFGPGTRLTVL.

This clonotype was recorded many times. The CDR3 region is CASSPLREPDTQYF. The CDR3 DNA follows: TGTGCCAGCAGTCCGTTGCGGGAGCCAGATACGCAGTATTTT. The chain couples TRBV5-8 to TRBJ2-3; 7 nucleotides agree with TRBD2. This CDR3 is 14 amino acids long. Per the germline V gene, CDR1 is SGHTS and CDR2 is YDEGEE. After removal of 5 bases from V and 4 bases from J, the junction contained 7 bases not matched to a gene.

This clonotype has just a few counts. The V gene is TRBV6-1, the J gene TRBJ2-5; D may be TRBD1 (6 bases). Trimming shortened V by 6 bases and J by 5 bases, and 16 bases separated the two germline ends. This CDR3 contains 14 residues. CDR1 MNHNS and CDR2 SASEGT come from the germline V gene. The CDR3, as DNA: TGTGCCAGCAGAGCCGGGACACAATACGAGACCCAGTACTTC. It codes for CASRAGTQYETQYF.